This is a list of T cell receptor beta chains from one sample in a study of CD8 T cells in ankylosing spondylitis. TCRdb fed the 5' RACE reads into MiXCR, producing one record per CDR3 protein. This table holds some 100,000 distinct CDR3 sequences, about 9% found once. The source material was blood, either unsorted or a sorted T cell fraction (not recorded which). These receptors were obtained from a male donor with ankylosing spondylitis. The CDR3 runs from the conserved cysteine through the conserved F or W. Each record gives: V gene, J gene, clone size, D gene, CDR3 DNA, CDR3 protein. D genes are given only for firm matches. The size of a clone is reported for some rows only, either as once, few or many, or as a class for expanded clones.

v_call: TRBV9
j_call: TRBJ2-3
clone_size: NA
d_call: NA
cdr3_nt: TGTGCCAGCGGAAAGGGGGGGACTAGCACAGATACGCAGTATTTT
cdr3_aa: CASGKGGTSTDTQYF

v_call: TRBV29-1
j_call: TRBJ2-2
clone_size: many
d_call: NA
cdr3_nt: TGCAGCGTTGGGACGGACCACACCGGGGAGCTGTTTTTT
cdr3_aa: CSVGTDHTGELFF

v_call: TRBV29-1
j_call: TRBJ1-1
clone_size: few
d_call: NA
cdr3_nt: TGCAGCGTTGTTTCCTCTGAAGCTTTCTTT
cdr3_aa: CSVVSSEAFF

v_call: TRBV29-1
j_call: TRBJ1-2
clone_size: NA
d_call: NA
cdr3_nt: TGCAGCGTTGACAGGGGAACTAACTATGGCTACACCTTC
cdr3_aa: CSVDRGTNYGYTF

v_call: TRBV24-1
j_call: TRBJ2-1
clone_size: NA
d_call: TRBD1
cdr3_nt: TGTGCCACCGGGACAGACAATGAGCAGTTCTTC
cdr3_aa: CATGTDNEQFF

v_call: TRBV7-9
j_call: TRBJ2-3
clone_size: many
d_call: NA
cdr3_nt: TGTGCCAGCCGTGTACCTAGCACAGATACGCAGTATTTT
cdr3_aa: CASRVPSTDTQYF

v_call: TRBV5-1
j_call: TRBJ2-1
clone_size: many
d_call: TRBD2
cdr3_nt: TGCGCCAGCAGCGCCGGACTAGCGGGAGCGAAAAGCTCCTACAATGAGCAGTTCTTC
cdr3_aa: CASSAGLAGAKSSYNEQFF

v_call: TRBV11-2
j_call: TRBJ2-7
clone_size: many
d_call: NA
cdr3_nt: TGTGTAACCGGGCAGGGAAGCTCCTACGAGCAGTACTTC
cdr3_aa: CVTGQGSSYEQYF

v_call: TRBV29-1
j_call: TRBJ2-1
clone_size: few
d_call: NA
cdr3_nt: TGCAGCGGTAGCTACGGTGAGCAGTTCTTC
cdr3_aa: CSGSYGEQFF

v_call: TRBV19
j_call: TRBJ1-5
clone_size: NA
d_call: NA
cdr3_nt: TGTGCCAGTAGTATAGATCACGTGGGCAATCAGCCCCAGCATTTT
cdr3_aa: CASSIDHVGNQPQHF

v_call: TRBV18
j_call: TRBJ1-5
clone_size: few
d_call: NA
cdr3_nt: TGTGCCAGCTCACCGATAAATCAGCCCCAGCATTTT
cdr3_aa: CASSPINQPQHF

v_call: TRBV11-3
j_call: TRBJ2-1
clone_size: many
d_call: NA
cdr3_nt: TGTGCCAGCAGCTTAACGCGGAGCTCCTACAATGAGCAGTTCTTC
cdr3_aa: CASSLTRSSYNEQFF

v_call: TRBV16
j_call: TRBJ2-2
clone_size: NA
d_call: NA
cdr3_nt: TGTGCCAGCAGCCAAGACCAAACGAACACCGGGGAGCTGTTTTTT
cdr3_aa: CASSQDQTNTGELFF

v_call: TRBV9
j_call: TRBJ2-7
clone_size: many
d_call: NA
cdr3_nt: TGTGCCAGCAGCGTAGGTGGCGCAGACACCTACGAGCAGTACTTC
cdr3_aa: CASSVGGADTYEQYF

v_call: TRBV30
j_call: TRBJ2-2
clone_size: few
d_call: NA
cdr3_nt: TGTGCCCGGGGCGGGACAGTGAACACCGGGGAGCTGTTTTTT
cdr3_aa: CARGGTVNTGELFF

v_call: TRBV12-3/TRBV12-4
j_call: TRBJ1-1
clone_size: few
d_call: NA
cdr3_nt: TGTGCCAGCAGTTTAGTTAGCACTGAAGCTTTCTTT
cdr3_aa: CASSLVSTEAFF

v_call: TRBV24-1
j_call: TRBJ2-3
clone_size: many
d_call: NA
cdr3_nt: TGTGCCACCAGTGATAAACGTCGGGCAGATACGCAGTATTTT
cdr3_aa: CATSDKRRADTQYF

v_call: TRBV7-9
j_call: TRBJ2-1
clone_size: NA
d_call: TRBD2
cdr3_nt: TGTGCCAGCAGCTTAGCCCTAGCGGGACATGAGCAGTTCTTC
cdr3_aa: CASSLALAGHEQFF

v_call: TRBV6-2/TRBV6-3
j_call: TRBJ2-1
clone_size: many
d_call: NA
cdr3_nt: TGTGCCAGCAGTTTGGGGATTAGATACAATGAGCAGTTCTTC
cdr3_aa: CASSLGIRYNEQFF

v_call: TRBV11-3
j_call: TRBJ2-4
clone_size: NA
d_call: TRBD1
cdr3_nt: TGTGCCAGCAGCCCCGGGACAGGAAACATTCAGTACTTC
cdr3_aa: CASSPGTGNIQYF

v_call: TRBV5-4
j_call: TRBJ2-2
clone_size: few
d_call: TRBD2
cdr3_nt: TGTGCCAGCAGCTTGGATGTGCTTCTAGCGGGAGGGGACACCGGGGAGCTGTTTTTT
cdr3_aa: CASSLDVLLAGGDTGELFF

v_call: TRBV15
j_call: TRBJ2-3
clone_size: few
d_call: NA
cdr3_nt: TGTGCCACCAGCAGAGGGGCCTCCGAAGGTACAGATACGCAGTATTTT
cdr3_aa: CATSRGASEGTDTQYF

v_call: TRBV27
j_call: TRBJ2-3
clone_size: NA
d_call: NA
cdr3_nt: TGTGCCATCTCAACAGGGTTCCGCACAGATACGCAGTATTTT
cdr3_aa: CAISTGFRTDTQYF

v_call: TRBV3-1
j_call: TRBJ1-1
clone_size: few
d_call: NA
cdr3_nt: TGTGCCAGCAGCCACCCGGAATATGGGAGCACTGAAGCTTTCTTT
cdr3_aa: CASSHPEYGSTEAFF

v_call: TRBV27
j_call: TRBJ2-2
clone_size: few
d_call: NA
cdr3_nt: TGTGCCAGCAGTCCCCGATCTTCGAACACCGGGGAGCTGTTTTTT
cdr3_aa: CASSPRSSNTGELFF

v_call: TRBV24-1
j_call: TRBJ1-1
clone_size: many
d_call: NA
cdr3_nt: TGTGCCACCAGTGGCCGGAACACTGAAGCTTTCTTT
cdr3_aa: CATSGRNTEAFF

v_call: TRBV9
j_call: TRBJ1-1
clone_size: many
d_call: NA
cdr3_nt: TGTGCCAGCAGGGCTGCGGGTACAGGGTTGACTGAAGCTTTCTTT
cdr3_aa: CASRAAGTGLTEAFF

v_call: TRBV20-1
j_call: TRBJ2-7
clone_size: many
d_call: TRBD1
cdr3_nt: TGCAGTGCAGCCGGGACAGGGGGCTTCTACGAGCAGTACTTC
cdr3_aa: CSAAGTGGFYEQYF

v_call: TRBV7-9
j_call: TRBJ2-1
clone_size: many
d_call: NA
cdr3_nt: TGTGCCAGCAGCTCTGCAGGCGGACTAAACTACAATGAGCAGTTCTTC
cdr3_aa: CASSSAGGLNYNEQFF

v_call: TRBV20-1
j_call: TRBJ2-1
clone_size: few
d_call: NA
cdr3_nt: TGCAGTGCTACGGGGGAAAATGCCTACAATGAGCAGTTCTTC
cdr3_aa: CSATGENAYNEQFF

v_call: TRBV30
j_call: TRBJ1-2
clone_size: many
d_call: TRBD1
cdr3_nt: TGTGCCTGGAGTCCCGGGACAGGGAAGAGCTATGGCTACACCTTC
cdr3_aa: CAWSPGTGKSYGYTF

v_call: TRBV11-2
j_call: TRBJ2-7
clone_size: few
d_call: NA
cdr3_nt: TGTGCCAGCAGCCTTAGGGCGGGTCTCATCTACGAGCAGTACTTC
cdr3_aa: CASSLRAGLIYEQYF

v_call: TRBV20-1
j_call: TRBJ2-5
clone_size: NA
d_call: NA
cdr3_nt: TGCAGCCCCCGGGAAGGAGAGACCCAGTACTTC
cdr3_aa: CSPREGETQYF

v_call: TRBV11-2
j_call: TRBJ1-2
clone_size: many
d_call: NA
cdr3_nt: TGTGCCAGCAGCTTCGGGGGGTTTGAGGGCTACACCTTC
cdr3_aa: CASSFGGFEGYTF

v_call: TRBV5-6
j_call: TRBJ2-2
clone_size: NA
d_call: TRBD2
cdr3_nt: TGTGCCAGCAGTCCGGGACTAGCGGGAGAGTTCACCGGGGAGCTGTTTTTT
cdr3_aa: CASSPGLAGEFTGELFF

v_call: TRBV20-1
j_call: TRBJ2-6
clone_size: few
d_call: NA
cdr3_nt: TGCAGTGCTCCTCCCCGGCAGTCTGGGGCCAACGTCCTGACTTTC
cdr3_aa: CSAPPRQSGANVLTF

v_call: TRBV12-3/TRBV12-4
j_call: TRBJ1-5
clone_size: many
d_call: NA
cdr3_nt: TGTGCCAGCGGTAAGGGGGATCAGCCCCAGCATTTT
cdr3_aa: CASGKGDQPQHF

v_call: TRBV7-9
j_call: TRBJ2-5
clone_size: NA
d_call: TRBD2
cdr3_nt: TGTGCCAGCAGAGAGGCTAGCGGGAGCGACCAAGAGACCCAGTACTTC
cdr3_aa: CASREASGSDQETQYF

v_call: TRBV2
j_call: TRBJ1-2
clone_size: few
d_call: NA
cdr3_nt: TGTGCCAGCAGTGAAGCGCAGGGCTACACCTTC
cdr3_aa: CASSEAQGYTF

v_call: TRBV2
j_call: TRBJ1-5
clone_size: NA
d_call: TRBD1
cdr3_nt: TGTGCCAGCGGCCTTAGGACAGGTAGTTCCGTTAAGCCCCAGCATTTT
cdr3_aa: CASGLRTGSSVKPQHF

v_call: TRBV13
j_call: TRBJ2-1
clone_size: NA
d_call: NA
cdr3_nt: TGTGCCAGCAGCTTAGTAGCCGCAGGGGACAATGAGCAGTTCTTC
cdr3_aa: CASSLVAAGDNEQFF